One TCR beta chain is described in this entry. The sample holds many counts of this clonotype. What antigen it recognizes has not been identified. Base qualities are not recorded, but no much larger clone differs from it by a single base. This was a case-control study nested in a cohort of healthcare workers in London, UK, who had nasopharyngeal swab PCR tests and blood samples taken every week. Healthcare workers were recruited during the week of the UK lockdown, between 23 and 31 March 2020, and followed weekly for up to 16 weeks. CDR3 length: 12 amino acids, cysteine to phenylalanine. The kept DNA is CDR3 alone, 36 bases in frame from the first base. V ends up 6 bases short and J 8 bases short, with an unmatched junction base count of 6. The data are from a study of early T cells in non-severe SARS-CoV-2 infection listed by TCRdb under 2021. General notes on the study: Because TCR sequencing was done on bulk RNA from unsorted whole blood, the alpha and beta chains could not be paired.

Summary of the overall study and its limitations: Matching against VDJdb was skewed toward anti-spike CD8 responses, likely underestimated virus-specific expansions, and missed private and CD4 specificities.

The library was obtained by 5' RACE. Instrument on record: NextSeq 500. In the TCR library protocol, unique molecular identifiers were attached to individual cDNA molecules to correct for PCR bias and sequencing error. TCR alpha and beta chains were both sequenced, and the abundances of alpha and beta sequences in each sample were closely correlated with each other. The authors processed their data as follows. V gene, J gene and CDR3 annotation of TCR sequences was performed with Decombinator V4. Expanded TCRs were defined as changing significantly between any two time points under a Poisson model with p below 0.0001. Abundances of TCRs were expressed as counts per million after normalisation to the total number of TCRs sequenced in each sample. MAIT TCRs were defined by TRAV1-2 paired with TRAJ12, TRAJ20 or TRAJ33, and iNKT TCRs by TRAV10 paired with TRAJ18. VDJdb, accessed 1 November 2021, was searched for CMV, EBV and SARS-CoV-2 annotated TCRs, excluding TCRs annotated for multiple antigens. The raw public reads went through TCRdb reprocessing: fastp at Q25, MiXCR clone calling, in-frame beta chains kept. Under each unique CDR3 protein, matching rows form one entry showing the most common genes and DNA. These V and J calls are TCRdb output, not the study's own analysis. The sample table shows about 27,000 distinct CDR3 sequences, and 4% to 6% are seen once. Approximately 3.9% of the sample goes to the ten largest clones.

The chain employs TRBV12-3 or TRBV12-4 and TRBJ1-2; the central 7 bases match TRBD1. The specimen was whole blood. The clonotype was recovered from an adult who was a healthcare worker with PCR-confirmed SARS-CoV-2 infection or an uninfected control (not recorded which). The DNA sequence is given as TGTGCCAGCAGCACAGGGGAGCTGGGCTACACCTTC. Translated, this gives CASSTGELGYTF.